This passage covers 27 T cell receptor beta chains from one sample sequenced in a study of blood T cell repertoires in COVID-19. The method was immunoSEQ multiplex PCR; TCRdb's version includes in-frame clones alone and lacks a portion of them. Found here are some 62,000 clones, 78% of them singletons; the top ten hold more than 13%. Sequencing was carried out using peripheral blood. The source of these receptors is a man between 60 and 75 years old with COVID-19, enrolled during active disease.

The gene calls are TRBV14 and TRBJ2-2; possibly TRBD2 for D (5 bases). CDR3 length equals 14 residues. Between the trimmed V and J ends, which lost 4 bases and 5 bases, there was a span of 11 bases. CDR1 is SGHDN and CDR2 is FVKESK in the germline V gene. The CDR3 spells CASSPRDRTGELFF. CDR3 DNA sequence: TGTGCCAGCAGCCCGAGGGATCGTACCGGGGAGCTGTTTTTT. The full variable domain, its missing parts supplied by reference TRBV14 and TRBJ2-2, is EAGVTQFPSHSVIEKGQTVTLRCDPISGHDNLYWYRRVMGKEIKFLLHFVKESKQDESGMPNNRFLAERTGGTYSTLKVQPAELEDSGVYFCASSPRDRTGELFFGEGSRLTVL.

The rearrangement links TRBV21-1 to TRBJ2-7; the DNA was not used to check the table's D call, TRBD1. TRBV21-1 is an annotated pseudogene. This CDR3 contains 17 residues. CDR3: CASSKGVGTGGLYEQYF. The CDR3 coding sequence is TGTGCCAGCAGCAAAGGGGTCGGGACAGGGGGCCTATACGAGCAGTACTTC.

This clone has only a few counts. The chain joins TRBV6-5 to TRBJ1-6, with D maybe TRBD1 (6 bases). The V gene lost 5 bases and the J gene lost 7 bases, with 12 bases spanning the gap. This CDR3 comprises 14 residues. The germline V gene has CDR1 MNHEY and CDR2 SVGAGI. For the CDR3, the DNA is TGTGCCAGCAGTACCGGACAGATGAATTCACCCCTCCACTTT. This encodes CASSTGQMNSPLHF.

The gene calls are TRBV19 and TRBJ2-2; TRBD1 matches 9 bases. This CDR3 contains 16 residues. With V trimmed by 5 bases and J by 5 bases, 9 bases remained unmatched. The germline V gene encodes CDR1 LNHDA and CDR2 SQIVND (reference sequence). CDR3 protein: CASSPQGAGETGELFF. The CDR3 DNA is TGTGCCAGTAGTCCACAGGGGGCGGGTGAAACCGGGGAGCTGTTTTTT.

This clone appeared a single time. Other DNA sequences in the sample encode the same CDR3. The CDR3 nucleotides read TGTGCCAGCAGCTTAGCGGGGACTAGCGGCCACAATGAGCAGTTCTTC. This codes for CASSLAGTSGHNEQFF. The chain joins TRBV7-2 to TRBJ2-1; TRBD2 agrees at 11 bases. Germline V gene lookup returns CDR1 SGHTA and CDR2 FQGNSA. The CDR3 runs 16 residues. Germline trimming cut 0 bases from V and 5 bases from J; bases unmatched to any gene: 3.

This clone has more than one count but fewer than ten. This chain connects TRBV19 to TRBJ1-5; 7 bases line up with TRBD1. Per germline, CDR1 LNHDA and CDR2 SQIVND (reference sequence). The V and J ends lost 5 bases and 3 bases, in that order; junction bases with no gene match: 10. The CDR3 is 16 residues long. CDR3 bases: TGTGCCAGTAGTCTCCGGACAGGACCTACCAATCAGCCCCAGCATTTT. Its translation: CASSLRTGPTNQPQHF.

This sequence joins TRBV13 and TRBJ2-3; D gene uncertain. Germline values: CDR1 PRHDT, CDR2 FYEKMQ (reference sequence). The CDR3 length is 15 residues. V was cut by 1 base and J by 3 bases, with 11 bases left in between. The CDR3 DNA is TGTGCCAGCAGCTTAGTCCCTTCTAAGACAGATACGCAGTATTTT. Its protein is CASSLVPSKTDTQYF.

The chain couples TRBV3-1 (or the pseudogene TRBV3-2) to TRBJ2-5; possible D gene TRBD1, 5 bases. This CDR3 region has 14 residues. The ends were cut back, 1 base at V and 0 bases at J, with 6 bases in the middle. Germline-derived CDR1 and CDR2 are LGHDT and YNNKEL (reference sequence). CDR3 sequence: CASSQGTNQETQYF. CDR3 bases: TGTGCCAGCAGCCAAGGGACAAACCAAGAGACCCAGTACTTC.

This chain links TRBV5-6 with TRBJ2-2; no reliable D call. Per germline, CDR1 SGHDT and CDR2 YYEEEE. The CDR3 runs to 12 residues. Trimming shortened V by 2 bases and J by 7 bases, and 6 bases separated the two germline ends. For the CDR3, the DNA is TGTGCCAGCAGCTTCACCTACGGGGAGCTGTTTTTT. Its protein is CASSFTYGELFF.

The CDR3 nucleotides are TGTGCCAGCAGCCCCGGACAGCGAAGACAAGAGACCCAGTACTTC. Residues: CASSPGQRRQETQYF. The chain links TRBV5-4 to TRBJ2-5; tentative D call: TRBD1 (6 bases). The CDR3 has 15 residues. V was shortened by 4 bases and J by 2 bases, with 15 bases between the two germline ends. Germline CDR1 and CDR2: SGHNT and YYREEE (reference sequence).

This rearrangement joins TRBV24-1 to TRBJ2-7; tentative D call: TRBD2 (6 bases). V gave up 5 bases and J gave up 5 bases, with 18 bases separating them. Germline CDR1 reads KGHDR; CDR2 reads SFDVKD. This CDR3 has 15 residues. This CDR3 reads CATSGAETSINEQYF. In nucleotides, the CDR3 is TGTGCCACCAGTGGCGCCGAGACTAGTATCAACGAGCAGTACTTC.

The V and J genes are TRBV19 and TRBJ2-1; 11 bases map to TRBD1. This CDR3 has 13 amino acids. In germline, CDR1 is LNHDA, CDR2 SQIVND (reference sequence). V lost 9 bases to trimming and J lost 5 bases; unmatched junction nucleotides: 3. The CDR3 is CASRDRGDNEQFF. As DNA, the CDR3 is TGTGCCAGCCGGGACAGGGGGGACAATGAGCAGTTCTTC.

Here the CDR3 DNA reads TGTGCCAGCAGCGACGGACTAGCGGGATTGAGCGATGAGCAGTTCTTC. Translated, it gives CASSDGLAGLSDEQFF. This chain uses TRBV9 with TRBJ2-1, with 12 bases identical to TRBD2. Germline loops: CDR1 SGDLS, CDR2 YYNGEE. This CDR3 contains 16 residues. J gave up 8 bases and V 3 bases, and 9 bases lay outside the gene matches.

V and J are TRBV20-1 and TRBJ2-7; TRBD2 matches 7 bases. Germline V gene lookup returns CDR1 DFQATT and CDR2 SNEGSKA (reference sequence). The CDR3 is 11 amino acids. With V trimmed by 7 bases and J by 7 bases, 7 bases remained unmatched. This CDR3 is CSGGEGEEQYF. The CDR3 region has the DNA TGCAGTGGTGGGGAGGGAGAGGAGCAGTACTTC.

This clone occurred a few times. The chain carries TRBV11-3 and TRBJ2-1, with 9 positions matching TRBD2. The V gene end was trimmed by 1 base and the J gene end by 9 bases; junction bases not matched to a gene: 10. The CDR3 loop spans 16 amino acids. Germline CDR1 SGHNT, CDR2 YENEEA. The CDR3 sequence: CASSLAGTSPRGEQFF. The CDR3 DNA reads TGTGCCAGCAGCTTAGCGGGGACTAGCCCCAGGGGTGAGCAGTTCTTC.

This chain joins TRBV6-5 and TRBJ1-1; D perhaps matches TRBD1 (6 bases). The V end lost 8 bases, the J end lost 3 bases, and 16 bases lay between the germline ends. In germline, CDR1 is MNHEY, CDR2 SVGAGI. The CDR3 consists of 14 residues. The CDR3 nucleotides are TGTGCCAGCCGGCCTCCTGGGGGCCACACTGAAGCTTTCTTT. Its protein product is CASRPPGGHTEAFF.

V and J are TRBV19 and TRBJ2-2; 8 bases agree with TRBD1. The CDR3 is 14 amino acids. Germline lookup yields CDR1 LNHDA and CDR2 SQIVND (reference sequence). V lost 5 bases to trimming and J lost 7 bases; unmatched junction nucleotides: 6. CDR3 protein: CASSAQGAVGELFF. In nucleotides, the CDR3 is TGTGCCAGTAGTGCCCAGGGGGCCGTCGGGGAGCTGTTTTTT.

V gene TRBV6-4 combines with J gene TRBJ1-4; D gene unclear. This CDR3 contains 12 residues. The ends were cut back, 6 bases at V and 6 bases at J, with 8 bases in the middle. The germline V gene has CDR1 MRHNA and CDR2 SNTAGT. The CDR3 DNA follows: TGTGCCAGCAGCCCTTTTGATGAAAAACTGTTTTTT. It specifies CASSPFDEKLFF.

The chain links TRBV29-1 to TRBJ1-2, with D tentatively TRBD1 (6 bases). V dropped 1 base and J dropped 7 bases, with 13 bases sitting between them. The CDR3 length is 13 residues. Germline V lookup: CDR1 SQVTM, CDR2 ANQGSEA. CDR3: CSVEGGGGSGYTF. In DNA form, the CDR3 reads TGCAGCGTTGAAGGAGGGGGGGGCAGTGGCTACACCTTC. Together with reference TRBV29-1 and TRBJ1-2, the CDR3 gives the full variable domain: SAVISQKPSRDICQRGTSLTIQCQVDSQVTMMFWYRQQPGQSLTLIATANQGSEATYESGFVIDKFPISRPNLTFSTLTVSNMSPEDSSIYLCSVEGGGGSGYTFGSGTRLTVV.

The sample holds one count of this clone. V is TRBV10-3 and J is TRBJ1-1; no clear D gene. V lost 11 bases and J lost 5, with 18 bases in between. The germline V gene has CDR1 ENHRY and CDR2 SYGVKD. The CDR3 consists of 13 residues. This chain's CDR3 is CAATPGIETEAFF. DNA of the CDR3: TGTGCCGCCACCCCGGGGATAGAGACTGAAGCTTTCTTT.

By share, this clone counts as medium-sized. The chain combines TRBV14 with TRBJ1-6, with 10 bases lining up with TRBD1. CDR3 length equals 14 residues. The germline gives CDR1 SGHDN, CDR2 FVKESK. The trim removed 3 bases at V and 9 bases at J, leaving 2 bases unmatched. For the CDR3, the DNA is TGTGCCAGCAGCCAGACAGGGGGCGTTTCACCCCTCCACTTT. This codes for CASSQTGGVSPLHF.

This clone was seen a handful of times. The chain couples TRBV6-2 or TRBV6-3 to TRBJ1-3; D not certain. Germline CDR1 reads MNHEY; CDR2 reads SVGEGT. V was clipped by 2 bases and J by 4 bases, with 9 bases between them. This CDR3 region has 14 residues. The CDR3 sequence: CASSYPGLGNTIYF. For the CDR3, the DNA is TGTGCCAGCAGTTACCCCGGTTTGGGAAACACCATATATTTT.

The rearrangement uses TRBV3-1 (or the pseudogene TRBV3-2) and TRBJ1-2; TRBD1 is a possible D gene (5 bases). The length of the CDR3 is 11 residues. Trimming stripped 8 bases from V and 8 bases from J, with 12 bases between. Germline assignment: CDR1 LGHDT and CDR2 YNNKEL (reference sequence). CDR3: CASRGVFGYTF. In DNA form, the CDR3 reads TGTGCCAGCCGGGGGGTATTCGGCTACACCTTC.

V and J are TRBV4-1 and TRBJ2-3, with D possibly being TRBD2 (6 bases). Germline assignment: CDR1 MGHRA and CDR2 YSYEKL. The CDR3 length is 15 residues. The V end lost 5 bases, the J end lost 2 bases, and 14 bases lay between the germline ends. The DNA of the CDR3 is TGCGCCAGCAGCAAGAATTGGGGGGACACAGATACGCAGTATTTT. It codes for CASSKNWGDTDTQYF.

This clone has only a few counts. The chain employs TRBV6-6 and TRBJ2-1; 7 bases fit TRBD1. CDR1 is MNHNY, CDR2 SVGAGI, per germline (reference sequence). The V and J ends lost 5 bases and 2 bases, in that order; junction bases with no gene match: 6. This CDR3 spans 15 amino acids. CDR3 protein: CASSIRDRAYNEQFF. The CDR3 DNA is TGTGCCAGCAGTATACGGGACAGAGCCTACAATGAGCAGTTCTTC.

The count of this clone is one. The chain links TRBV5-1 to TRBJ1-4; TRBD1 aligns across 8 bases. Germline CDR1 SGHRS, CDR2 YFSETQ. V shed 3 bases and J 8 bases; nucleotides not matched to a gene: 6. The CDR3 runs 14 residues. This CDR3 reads CASSYGTGEEKLFF. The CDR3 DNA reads TGCGCCAGCAGCTATGGGACAGGAGAAGAAAAACTGTTTTTT.

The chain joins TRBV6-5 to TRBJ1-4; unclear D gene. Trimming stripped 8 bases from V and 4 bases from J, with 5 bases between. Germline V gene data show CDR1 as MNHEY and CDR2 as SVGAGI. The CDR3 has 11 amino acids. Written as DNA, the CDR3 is TGTGCCAGCGCCGGTAATGAAAAACTGTTTTTT. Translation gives CASAGNEKLFF.